Listed here are 19 T cell receptor beta chains from one sample, sequenced in a study of graft-versus-host responses after intestinal transplantation. Method: immunoSEQ multiplex PCR; TCRdb's copy keeps in-frame clones and lacks some. The table lists approximately 130,000 clones, roughly nine tenths of them singletons. Their target antigens are unknown. Sequencing used unstimulated CD4+ T cells sorted from spleen or lymph node cells, obtained before intestinal transplant. The receptors derive from a human donor who received an intestinal transplant.

The V call is TRBV6-5, the J call TRBJ1-2, with a tentative D call TRBD1 (6 bases). The V end was cut by 5 bases, the J end by 7 bases, with 14 bases between. This CDR3 spans 13 amino acids. Looked up from germline, CDR1 is MNHEY and CDR2 is SVGAGI. The CDR3 sequence: CASSERGRGGYTF. CDR3 coding DNA: TGTGCCAGCAGTGAGAGGGGGAGAGGTGGCTACACCTTC.

The chain joins TRBV5-8 to TRBJ1-5; D gene uncertain. Trimming removed 3 bases at V and 11 bases at J, with 12 bases between. Looked up from germline, CDR1 is SGHTS and CDR2 is YDEGEE. This CDR3 has 12 amino acids. CDR3 sequence: CASSSRLPAQHF. CDR3 coding DNA: TGTGCCAGCAGCTCCCGACTCCCGGCCCAGCATTTT.

The rearrangement uses TRBV6-1 and TRBJ2-7; D not resolved. Germline CDR1 MNHNS, CDR2 SASEGT. CDR3 length: 11 residues. V gave up 10 bases and J gave up 1 base, with 8 bases separating them. CDR3 in DNA: TGTGCCATCGGCAGTTCCTACGAGCAGTACTTC. Translation: CAIGSSYEQYF.

J is TRBJ1-4 and V is TRBV7-2; 9 positions match TRBD1. Unmatched junction bases numbered 5, after V lost 4 bases and J lost 8 bases. The CDR3 is 14 residues long. CDR1 SGHTA and CDR2 FQGNSA come from the germline V gene. CDR3 sequence reads: CASSSGTGREKLFF. The CDR3 coding sequence is TGTGCCAGCAGCTCCGGGACAGGGAGAGAAAAACTGTTTTTT.

The chain joins TRBV5-1 to TRBJ1-2, with 11 bases lining up with TRBD1. The CDR3 contains 18 residues. The germline CDR1 and CDR2 sequences are SGHRS and YFSETQ. Germline trimming cut 3 bases from V and 8 bases from J; bases unmatched to any gene: 18. The CDR3 protein is CASSSDRGPRTGGQGYTF. The CDR3 DNA reads TGCGCCAGCAGCTCAGACAGGGGGCCAAGGACAGGGGGCCAAGGCTACACCTTC.

About this clone: The sample holds other DNA sequences that translate to the same CDR3. The chain uses TRBV11-2 and TRBJ1-6; a possible D gene is TRBD1 (5 bases). Germline V lookup: CDR1 SGHAT, CDR2 FQNNGV. The CDR3 runs to 13 residues. Trimming left V 0 bases short and J 10 bases short, with 7 bases between. In DNA, the CDR3 is TGTGCCAGCAGCTTAGACAGGGCCTCACCCCTCCACTTT. The encoded protein is CASSLDRASPLHF.

This sequence joins TRBV19 and TRBJ2-4, with TRBD1 matching 7 bases. CDR1 and CDR2 (germline): LNHDA, SQIVND (reference sequence). The CDR3 has 13 amino acids. Germline trimming cut 7 bases from V and 6 bases from J; bases unmatched to any gene: 6. The CDR3 spells CASTPGQPNIQYF. The CDR3 DNA reads as TGTGCCAGTACCCCGGGACAGCCAAACATTCAGTACTTC.

V gene TRBV7-9 combines with J gene TRBJ1-5; 8 nucleotides agree with TRBD1. Germline assignment: CDR1 SEHNR and CDR2 FQNEAQ (reference sequence). The V segment lost 1 base and the J segment 6 bases; nucleotides outside the gene matches: 8. The CDR3 contains 16 residues. This chain's CDR3 is CASSLGTGREGQPQHF. Here the CDR3 DNA reads TGTGCCAGCAGCTTAGGGACAGGGAGAGAAGGTCAGCCCCAGCATTTT.

The rearrangement uses TRBV30 and TRBJ1-1; 9 nucleotides match TRBD1. Germline V gives CDR1 GTSNPN, CDR2 SVGIG (reference sequence). This CDR3 spans 13 amino acids. V shed 2 bases and J 8 bases; nucleotides not matched to a gene: 6. CDR3 nucleotides: TGTGCCTGGAGTCCCGGGACAGGGCTCGAAGCTTTCTTT. It is translated as CAWSPGTGLEAFF.

The chain links TRBV5-1 to TRBJ2-3; 9 bases align to TRBD2. The CDR3 has 14 residues. V shed 5 bases, J shed 4 bases, and the junction held 5 bases outside the gene matches. Germline loops: CDR1 SGHRS, CDR2 YFSETQ. The CDR3 DNA sequence: TGCGCCAGCAGGGGCGGGGGGGCCCCAGATACGCAGTATTTT. Amino acid sequence: CASRGGGAPDTQYF.

The V gene is TRBV7-9, the J gene TRBJ2-1; a weak D match, TRBD1 (5 bases). The V and J ends lost 5 bases and 0 bases respectively, with 14 bases between them. This CDR3 is 16 amino acids long. Per the germline V gene, CDR1 is SEHNR and CDR2 is FQNEAQ (reference sequence). The CDR3 protein is CASSAGSTDSYNEQFF. CDR3 DNA: TGTGCCAGCAGCGCAGGCTCGACAGACTCCTACAATGAGCAGTTCTTC.

As to this clone: An end of the junction does not agree with germline; a read error may underlie this. V gene TRBV5-1 combines with J gene TRBJ2-7; the match to TRBD1 covers 8 bases. The CDR3 runs to 14 residues. Germline CDR1 reads SGHRS; CDR2 reads YFSETQ. The CDR3 region is CASSPDRVSDEQYF. The CDR3, as DNA: TGCGCCAGCAGCCCGGACAGGGTCTCCGACGAGCAGTACTTC.

The rearrangement uses TRBV4-2 and TRBJ2-2; D is ambiguous. The V and J ends lost 0 bases and 7 bases respectively, with 3 bases between them. The CDR3 extends over 12 amino acids. Germline values: CDR1 LGHNA, CDR2 YNFKEQ. CDR3 protein: CASSQDYGELFF. The CDR3 DNA reads as TGTGCCAGCAGCCAAGATTACGGGGAGCTGTTTTTT.

The rearrangement links TRBV11-3 to TRBJ1-1; tentative D call: TRBD1 (5 bases). Germline values: CDR1 SGHNT, CDR2 YENEEA. V lost 3 bases to trimming and J lost 2 bases, with 7 bases between them. This CDR3 region has 13 residues. CDR3 sequence: CASSFGANTEAFF. The CDR3 DNA sequence: TGTGCCAGCAGCTTCGGGGCTAACACTGAAGCTTTCTTT. The variable domain in full, with the rest retrieved from reference TRBV11-3 and TRBJ1-1, is EAGVVQSPRYKIIEKKQPVAFWCNPISGHNTLYWYLQNLGQGPELLIRYENEEAVDDSQLPKDRFSAERLKGVDSTLKIQPAELGDSAVYLCASSFGANTEAFFGQGTRLTVV.

V usage is TRBV5-1 and J usage is TRBJ1-1, with 8 bases fitting TRBD1. The ends lost 4 bases at V and 5 bases at J; junction bases unmatched: 7. The CDR3 is 14 residues long. Germline loops: CDR1 SGHRS, CDR2 YFSETQ. CDR3 in amino acids: CASSLQGGGTEAFF. Here the CDR3 DNA reads TGCGCCAGCAGCCTACAGGGGGGTGGGACTGAAGCTTTCTTT.

The chain joins TRBV2 to TRBJ1-2; D is ambiguous. Germline lookup yields CDR1 SNHLY and CDR2 FYNNEI. This CDR3 comprises 13 residues. Trimming stripped 4 bases from V and 9 bases from J, with 15 bases between. DNA for the CDR3: TGTGCCAGCAGTGCTATACATGTTAAACGCTACACCTTC. Translating gives CASSAIHVKRYTF.

This sequence joins TRBV18 and TRBJ2-7; 9 bases are shared with TRBD1. This CDR3 comprises 14 residues. In germline, CDR1 is KGHSH, CDR2 LQKENI. V was clipped by 3 bases and J by 3 bases; unmatched bases: 3. CDR3 in DNA: TGTGCCAGCTCACCGGGGACAGGGTTCTACGAGCAGTACTTC. Protein sequence: CASSPGTGFYEQYF.

This chain links TRBV6-1 with TRBJ2-3, with TRBD2 as a possible D gene (5 bases). Germline values: CDR1 MNHNS, CDR2 SASEGT. V lost 7 bases and J lost 4, with 18 bases in between. The CDR3 is 15 residues long. CDR3 in DNA: TGTGCCAGCACCCCCGGACTCCCCGGGTCAGATACGCAGTATTTT. It translates to CASTPGLPGSDTQYF.

Here the CDR3 reads CTSSQDRGGETQYF. Written as DNA, the CDR3 is TGCACCAGCAGCCAAGATCGGGGGGGAGAGACCCAGTACTTC. The chain is built from TRBV1 and TRBJ2-5; the table assigns TRBD2, which was not confirmed against the DNA. TRBV1 is shown as a pseudogene. The CDR3 is 14 amino acids.